The clone carrying this TCR beta chain occurred many times. The antigen is not known. Germline CDR1 and CDR2: LNHNV and YYDKDF (reference sequence). There are 14 residues in the CDR3. Trimming removed 3 bases at V and 11 bases at J, with 17 bases between. Samples came from axillary lymph nodes draining the breast cancer. This sample is part of a study of breast tumors, draining lymph nodes, adjacent tissues. TCRdb independently ran MiXCR on the multiplex PCR reads; one entry per CDR3 protein. The sample comprises 190,000 or so distinct CDR3 sequences, around 29% of which are singletons, and more than 4% rests with the top ten. Study-level findings and limits: Compared with basal-like, luminal-like tumors shared significantly more repertoire with nontumor tissue. Data only fit, rather than demonstrated, lymph node origin of most tumor T cells. Tumor TCR diversity was below lymph nodes but above nontumor tissue. Data fit most tumor T cells coming from lymph node, expanding in tumor.

The sequencing input was axillary lymph node tissue. The receptor was isolated from a female donor with breast cancer. Some clones in this sample may be carry-over from other donors' samples. This sequence joins TRBV15 and TRBJ2-1; D may be TRBD1 (6 bases). The DNA for the CDR3 is TGTGCCACCAGCAGTCCGAATGACAGGACAAAGCAGTTCTTC. Translating it yields CATSSPNDRTKQFF.